Following are 32 T cell receptor beta chains from one sample sequenced in a study of Ad26.COV2.S vaccination and SARS-CoV-2 variants (dated by TCRdb to the early 2020s). The treatment or condition label for this specimen denotes: around 19 received Ad26.COV2.S at low or high dose, single or two shots; several received placebo; per-sample allocation not given. For vaccine and placebo recipients, repertoires were sequenced using samples collected on day 63 after the first injection. Receptor amplification or capture employed the immunoSEQ multiplex PCR assay. Sourced from immuneACCESS, this table was stored by TCRdb with only in-frame sequences that have V and J called. A share of the clones is absent; for the studies checked, an unresolved V gene accounts for under half, and the remainder has no known explanation. The sample table lists some 340,000 clones, around four fifths of them with a count of one. 2% to 2.5% of the sample is in the top ten clones.

The starting material was peripheral blood, obtained in a trial of Ad26.COV2.S vaccine versus placebo. All receptors come from a person aged 18 to 59 who received the Ad26.COV2.S COVID-19 vaccine or a placebo.

This clone was observed a single time. The chain is built from TRBV28 and TRBJ1-5; TRBD1 agrees at 8 bases. This CDR3 contains 16 residues. V lost 7 bases to trimming and J lost 7 bases; unmatched junction nucleotides: 15. Germline CDR1 reads MDHEN; CDR2 reads SYDVKM. CDR3 DNA: TGTGCCAGCACAGATGCGTTGACAGGGGTAAACCAGCCCCAGCATTTT. Translation gives CASTDALTGVNQPQHF.

The sample holds a few counts of this clone. The chain joins TRBV5-1 to TRBJ1-1; the D gene is possibly TRBD1 (6 bases). CDR3 size: 16 residues. Deletions cut 1 base from V and 1 base from J, with 14 bases between. Germline loops: CDR1 SGHRS, CDR2 YFSETQ. CDR3 coding DNA: TGCGCCAGCAGCTTGCAGGCATTAGGGGGGAACACTGAAGCTTTCTTT. Protein sequence: CASSLQALGGNTEAFF.

The chain links TRBV28 to TRBJ1-4; tentatively, D is TRBD1 (6 bases). Germline values: CDR1 MDHEN, CDR2 SYDVKM. Between the trimmed V and J ends, which lost 5 bases and 4 bases, there was a span of 14 bases. There are 15 residues in the CDR3. CDR3 residues: CASSGSQGVNEKLFF. CDR3 DNA: TGTGCCAGCAGTGGATCACAGGGTGTTAATGAAAAACTGTTTTTT.

The chain joins TRBV12-3 or TRBV12-4 to TRBJ2-1; TRBD1 matches at 7 bases. This CDR3 region has 13 residues. The ends lost 6 bases at V and 7 bases at J; junction bases unmatched: 6. The CDR3 DNA is TGTGCCAGCAGGTCGACAGGGCGAAATGAGCAGTTCTTC. Amino acid sequence: CASRSTGRNEQFF.

This clone appeared a single time. The gene calls are TRBV6-5 and TRBJ2-5; D perhaps matches TRBD2 (7 bases). The germline gives CDR1 MNHEY, CDR2 SVGAGI. The CDR3 has 14 residues. V lost 2 bases, J lost 4 bases, and 11 bases lay in between. This CDR3 reads CASSYGGAGETQYF. CDR3 coding DNA: TGTGCCAGCAGTTACGGGGGGGCTGGAGAGACCCAGTACTTC.

This sequence joins TRBV19 and TRBJ1-1; D unresolved. The CDR3 spans 13 residues. Germline values: CDR1 LNHDA, CDR2 SQIVND (reference sequence). Trimming took 5 bases from V and 6 from J, leaving 13 bases between them. The CDR3 protein is CASSLDPSAEAFF. The CDR3 DNA reads TGTGCCAGTAGTTTGGACCCCTCCGCTGAAGCTTTCTTT. Drawing the rest from reference TRBV19 and TRBJ1-1, the complete variable domain is DGGITQSPKYLFRKEGQNVTLSCEQNLNHDAMYWYRQDPGQGLRLIYYSQIVNDFQKGDIAEGYSVSREKKESFPLTVTSAQKNPTAFYLCASSLDPSAEAFFGQGTRLTVV.

This chain links TRBV3-1 (or the pseudogene TRBV3-2) with TRBJ1-5, with TRBD1 matching over 8 bases. CDR1 is LGHDT and CDR2 is YNNKEL in the germline V gene (reference sequence). V shed 3 bases, J shed 11 bases, and the junction held 6 bases outside the gene matches. The CDR3 length is 13 residues. CDR3 protein: CASSHRGDRTQHF. In DNA form, the CDR3 reads TGTGCCAGCAGCCATAGGGGGGACAGGACCCAGCATTTT.

This clone was counted between two and nine times. The V call is TRBV20-1, the J call TRBJ2-7; D gene uncertain. Trimming stripped 6 bases from V and 9 bases from J, with 15 bases between. Germline V lookup: CDR1 DFQATT, CDR2 SNEGSKA (reference sequence). This CDR3 is built from 11 residues. DNA of the CDR3: TGCAGTGCAGAAAAATCGGTATCGCAGTACTTC. Translation gives CSAEKSVSQYF.

V usage is TRBV6-5 and J usage is TRBJ1-1; D uncertain. This CDR3 has 14 amino acids. Trimming removed 0 bases from V and 8 bases from J, with 13 bases in between. Germline CDR1 reads MNHEY; CDR2 reads SVGAGI. The CDR3 loop reads CASSYSIPPAEAFF. Written as DNA, the CDR3 is TGTGCCAGCAGTTACTCGATCCCGCCAGCCGAAGCTTTCTTT.

For the CDR3, the DNA is TGTGCCAGCAGTCGAATCCTGATACAGGGGGCGAGGTCAGATACGCAGTATTTT. This translates into CASSRILIQGARSDTQYF. J is TRBJ2-3 and V is TRBV27; 9 bases line up with TRBD1. CDR1 is MNHEY, CDR2 SMNVEV, per germline (reference sequence). This CDR3 spans 18 amino acids. The trim removed 5 bases at V and 4 bases at J, leaving 16 bases unmatched.

The chain has TRBV3-1 (or the pseudogene TRBV3-2) and TRBJ2-7, with 16 bases identical to TRBD2. CDR1 and CDR2 (germline): LGHDT, YNNKEL (reference sequence). The CDR3 consists of 18 residues. Germline trimming cut 3 bases from V and 5 bases from J; bases unmatched to any gene: 10. This CDR3 is CASSHRAGTSGGEDEQYF. DNA of the CDR3: TGTGCCAGCAGCCATAGGGCCGGGACTAGCGGGGGGGAGGACGAGCAGTACTTC.

The chain carries TRBV5-6 and TRBJ2-2, with unresolved D. The germline V gene has CDR1 SGHDT and CDR2 YYEEEE. V lost 1 base, J lost 5 bases, and 12 bases lay in between. The CDR3 totals 15 residues. CDR3 in DNA: TGTGCCAGCAGCTTGTTGGATCGGCAAACCGGGGAGCTGTTTTTT. It codes for CASSLLDRQTGELFF.

The chain is built from TRBV5-4 and TRBJ1-6; the match to TRBD1 covers 7 bases. V shed 4 bases, J shed 8 bases, and the junction held 3 bases outside the gene matches. The germline V gene has CDR1 SGHNT and CDR2 YYREEE (reference sequence). The CDR3 totals 13 residues. The CDR3 DNA is TGTGCCAGCAGCATAGGGGGCGATTCACCCCTCCACTTT. Protein: CASSIGGDSPLHF.

This chain links TRBV28 with TRBJ2-3, with no clear D. Germline lookup yields CDR1 MDHEN and CDR2 SYDVKM. This CDR3 region has 14 residues. V lost 4 bases and J 2 bases, leaving 10 bases between the germline ends. The CDR3 loop is CASSYGSYTDTQYF. The CDR3, as DNA: TGTGCCAGCAGTTACGGGTCCTACACAGATACGCAGTATTTT.

This chain connects TRBV9 to TRBJ1-1, with D perhaps matching TRBD1 (6 bases). This CDR3 has 17 residues. Trimming removed 4 bases from V and 0 bases from J, with 19 bases in between. Germline lookup yields CDR1 SGDLS and CDR2 YYNGEE. For the CDR3, the DNA is TGTGCCAGCAGCCCGGGGGGCAGCCCATATCTGAACACTGAAGCTTTCTTT. This codes for CASSPGGSPYLNTEAFF.

The V and J genes are TRBV7-9 and TRBJ2-2, with 7 bases matching TRBD1. The V segment lost 5 bases and the J segment 2 bases; nucleotides outside the gene matches: 11. The germline V gene encodes CDR1 SEHNR and CDR2 FQNEAQ (reference sequence). This CDR3 region has 17 residues. CDR3 nucleotide sequence: TGTGCCAGCAGCACGCCGGGACAGCCTGGTAACACCGGGGAGCTGTTTTTT. It yields the protein CASSTPGQPGNTGELFF.

The chain's CDR3 is CASSDRAYQPQHF. CDR3 nucleotides: TGTGCCAGTTCGGACAGGGCATATCAGCCCCAGCATTTT. The chain recombines TRBV19 with TRBJ1-5; 8 bases fit TRBD1. The trim removed 8 bases at V and 5 bases at J, leaving 5 bases unmatched. The CDR3 has 13 amino acids. In germline, CDR1 is LNHDA, CDR2 SQIVND (reference sequence).

The V gene is TRBV5-6, the J gene TRBJ2-5; D is ambiguous. Per the germline V gene, CDR1 is SGHDT and CDR2 is YYEEEE. The CDR3 contains 11 residues. V was shortened by 5 bases and J by 5 bases, with 7 bases between the two germline ends. The CDR3 bases are TGTGCCAGCAGACTTAGGGAGACCCAGTACTTC. Its protein product is CASRLRETQYF.

The chain uses TRBV28 and TRBJ1-3, with unresolved D. Germline V gene data show CDR1 as MDHEN and CDR2 as SYDVKM. The V gene lost 5 bases and the J gene lost 4 bases, with 9 bases spanning the gap. This CDR3 comprises 13 residues. CDR3 loop: CASSPQRGNTIYF. CDR3 DNA sequence: TGTGCCAGCAGTCCCCAGCGCGGAAACACCATATATTTT.

The chain uses TRBV13 and TRBJ2-2; no reliable D call. V was shortened by 6 bases and J by 5 bases, with 13 bases between the two germline ends. The CDR3 runs 14 residues. The V gene's germline CDR1 is PRHDT and CDR2 FYEKMQ (reference sequence). Here the CDR3 DNA reads TGTGCCAGCAGTTTTTTCACGGATACCGGGGAGCTGTTTTTT. This encodes CASSFFTDTGELFF.

The chain joins TRBV2 to TRBJ2-2; TRBD1 matches at 9 bases. V dropped 7 bases and J dropped 5; count of bases not matched to a gene: 5. The V gene's germline CDR1 is SNHLY and CDR2 FYNNEI. The CDR3 is made up of 14 amino acids. The CDR3 sequence is CASNTGGATGELFF. The CDR3 DNA follows: TGTGCCAGCAACACAGGGGGCGCGACCGGGGAGCTGTTTTTT.

The chain combines TRBV19 with TRBJ1-5, with D uncertain. Per germline, CDR1 LNHDA and CDR2 SQIVND (reference sequence). The CDR3 length is 15 residues. V was clipped by 8 bases and J by 0 bases, with 14 bases between them. CDR3 DNA sequence: TGTGCCAGTTTGCGGGCCGGAGGTAGCAATCAGCCCCAGCATTTT. Amino acids: CASLRAGGSNQPQHF.

This clone showed up just once. The gene calls are TRBV30 and TRBJ2-7; D is undetermined. Trimming cost V 3 bases and J 6 bases, with 15 bases left between them. There are 13 residues in the CDR3. Germline values: CDR1 GTSNPN, CDR2 SVGIG (reference sequence). CDR3 residues: CAWRGRVPPEQYF. CDR3 DNA: TGTGCCTGGAGGGGCCGAGTTCCTCCCGAGCAGTACTTC.

The V call is TRBV5-5, the J call TRBJ1-1; the D gene is possibly TRBD1 (5 bases). Germline CDR1 reads SGHKS; CDR2 reads YYEKEE (reference sequence). The V end lost 4 bases, the J end lost 6 bases, and 16 bases lay between the germline ends. The CDR3 loop spans 14 amino acids. CDR3 coding DNA: TGTGCCAGCAGCGTGGGACTTCCGTACCCTGAAGCTTTCTTT. Translation: CASSVGLPYPEAFF. The variable domain in full, with the rest retrieved from reference TRBV5-5 and TRBJ1-1, is DAGVTQSPTHLIKTRGQQVTLRCSPISGHKSVSWYQQVLGQGPQFIFQYYEKEERGRGNFPDRFSARQFPNYSSELNVNALLLGDSALYLCASSVGLPYPEAFFGQGTRLTVV.

The chain couples TRBV28 to TRBJ1-6; possible D gene TRBD1, 5 bases. Trimming shortened V by 11 bases and J by 6 bases, and 17 bases separated the two germline ends. This CDR3 spans 14 amino acids. Germline lookup yields CDR1 MDHEN and CDR2 SYDVKM. CDR3 residues: CAARTGFRNSPLHF. CDR3 coding DNA: TGTGCCGCACGAACAGGATTTCGTAATTCACCCCTCCACTTT.

This rearrangement joins TRBV7-3 to TRBJ1-6; D is possibly TRBD1 (5 bases). Germline V lookup: CDR1 SGHTA, CDR2 FQGTGA. The CDR3 is 14 residues long. Trimming cost V 5 bases and J 9 bases, with 14 bases left between them. The DNA for the CDR3 is TGTGCCAGCAGCACCGGGCAGGGTGTTTCACCCCTCCACTTT. It yields the protein CASSTGQGVSPLHF.

The V and J genes are TRBV7-8 and TRBJ2-7; D remains unclear. The ends were cut back, 1 base at V and 9 bases at J, with 10 bases in the middle. The CDR3 is made up of 12 amino acids. The V gene's germline CDR1 is SGHVS and CDR2 FQNEAQ. CDR3 sequence reads: CASSLDAESQYF. CDR3 sequence (DNA): TGTGCCAGCAGCTTAGATGCGGAGTCGCAGTACTTC.

This clone was seen more than once but under ten times. The chain links TRBV19 to TRBJ1-6; 8 bases are a match to TRBD1. The ends lost 4 bases at V and 9 bases at J; junction bases unmatched: 8. Per germline, CDR1 LNHDA and CDR2 SQIVND (reference sequence). This CDR3 is built from 15 residues. CDR3 in DNA: TGTGCCAGTAGTACGGGCCGGACAGGGAGTTCACCCCTCCACTTT. Its translation: CASSTGRTGSSPLHF.

The V and J genes are TRBV18 and TRBJ2-5, with D possibly being TRBD2 (5 bases). V shed 0 bases and J shed 1 base, with 9 bases lying between them. This CDR3 has 15 residues. CDR1 is KGHSH and CDR2 is LQKENI in the germline V gene. Written as DNA, the CDR3 is TGTGCCAGCTCACCACCGTCGGCGGGCCAAGAGACCCAGTACTTC. Protein product: CASSPPSAGQETQYF.

The J gene is TRBJ1-2, the V gene TRBV6-5, with a weak D call TRBD1 (5 bases). The germline CDR1 and CDR2 sequences are MNHEY and SVGAGI. V lost 6 bases and J lost 3, with 8 bases in between. The CDR3 extends over 12 amino acids. CDR3 sequence: CASSRGDYGYTF. The CDR3 DNA reads as TGTGCCAGCAGCCGGGGCGACTATGGCTACACCTTC.

The CDR3 spells CASSSPDRGQSPLHF. The CDR3 coding sequence is TGTGCCAGCAGCTCACCGGACAGGGGACAATCACCCCTCCACTTT. The V and J genes are TRBV6-6 and TRBJ1-6; 9 bases align to TRBD1. CDR1 MNHNY and CDR2 SVGAGI come from the germline V gene (reference sequence). The V segment lost 6 bases and the J segment 10 bases; nucleotides outside the gene matches: 10. The CDR3 has 15 residues.

The V call is TRBV25-1, the J call TRBJ1-6, with 9 positions matching TRBD1. The length of the CDR3 is 13 residues. The germline gives CDR1 MGHDK, CDR2 SYGVNS. The J segment lost 9 bases and the V segment lost 7 bases, leaving 4 bases of the junction unmatched. The CDR3 DNA sequence: TGTGCCAGCAAGGGACAGGGAAGTTCACCCCTCCACTTT. Protein product: CASKGQGSSPLHF.